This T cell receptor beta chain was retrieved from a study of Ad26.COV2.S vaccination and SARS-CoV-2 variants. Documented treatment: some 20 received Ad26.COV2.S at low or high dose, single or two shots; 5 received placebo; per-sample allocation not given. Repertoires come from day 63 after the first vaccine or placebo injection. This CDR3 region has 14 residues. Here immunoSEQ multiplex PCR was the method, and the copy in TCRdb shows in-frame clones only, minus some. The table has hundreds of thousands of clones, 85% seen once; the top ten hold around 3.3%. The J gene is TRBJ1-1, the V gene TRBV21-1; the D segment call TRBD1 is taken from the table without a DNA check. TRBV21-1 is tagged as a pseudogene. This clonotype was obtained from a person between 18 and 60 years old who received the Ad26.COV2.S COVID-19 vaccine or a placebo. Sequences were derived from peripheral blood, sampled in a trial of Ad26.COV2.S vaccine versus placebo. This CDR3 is CASSLRTGNTEAFF. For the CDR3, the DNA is TGTGCCAGCAGCCTCCGGACAGGGAACACTGAAGCTTTCTTT.